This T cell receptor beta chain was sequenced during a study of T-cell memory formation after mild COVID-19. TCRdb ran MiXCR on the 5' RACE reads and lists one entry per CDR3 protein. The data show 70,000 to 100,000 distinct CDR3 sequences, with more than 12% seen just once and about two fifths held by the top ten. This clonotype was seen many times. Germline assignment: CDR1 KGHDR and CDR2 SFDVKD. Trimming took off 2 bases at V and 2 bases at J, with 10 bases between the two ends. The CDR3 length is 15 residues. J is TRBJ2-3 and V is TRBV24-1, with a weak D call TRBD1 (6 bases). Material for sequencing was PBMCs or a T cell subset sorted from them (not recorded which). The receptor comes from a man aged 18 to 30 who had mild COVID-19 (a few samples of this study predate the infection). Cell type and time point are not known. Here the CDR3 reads CATSDYRETTDTQYF. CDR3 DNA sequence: TGTGCCACCAGTGATTACAGGGAGACCACAGATACGCAGTATTTT.